This TCR beta chain was sequenced for a study of identical twins. Study-wide results and limits: Beta out-of-frame twin sharing showed a weaker excess. Out-of-frame alpha sequences shared between twins exhibited an excess of low generation probability. Findings came from cross-sectional statistics, without long-term follow-up of donors.

A single record per CDR3 protein comes from TCRdb applying MiXCR to the 5' RACE reads. Found here are some 1,700,000 distinct CDR3 sequences, less than 35% of them singletons; the top ten hold about 0.27%. This CDR3 contains 14 residues. The germline gives CDR1 MGHDK, CDR2 SYGVNS. The V gene end was trimmed by 4 bases and the J gene end by 6 bases; junction bases not matched to a gene: 6. This clonotype was recorded once. Its antigen is unknown. The sequenced sample was cord blood. This chain links TRBV25-1 with TRBJ2-3; the match to TRBD2 covers 8 bases. The clonotype was recovered from a newborn girl in good health. The CDR3 loop is CASSGYRGGDTQYF. For the CDR3, the DNA is TGTGCCAGCAGTGGATATCGGGGGGGGGATACGCAGTATTTT.